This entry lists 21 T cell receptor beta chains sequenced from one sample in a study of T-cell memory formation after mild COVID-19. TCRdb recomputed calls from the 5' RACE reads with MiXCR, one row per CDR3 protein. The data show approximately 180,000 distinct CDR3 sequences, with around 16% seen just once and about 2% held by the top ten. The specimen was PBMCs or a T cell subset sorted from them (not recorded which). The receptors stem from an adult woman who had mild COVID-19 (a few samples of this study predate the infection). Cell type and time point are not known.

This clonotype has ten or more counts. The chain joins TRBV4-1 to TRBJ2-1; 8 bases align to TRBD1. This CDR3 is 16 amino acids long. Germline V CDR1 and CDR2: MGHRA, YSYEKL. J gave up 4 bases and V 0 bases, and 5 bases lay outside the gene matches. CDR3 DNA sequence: TGCGCCAGCAGCCAAGAACTACAGGGGGGTTACAATGAGCAGTTCTTC. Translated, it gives CASSQELQGGYNEQFF.

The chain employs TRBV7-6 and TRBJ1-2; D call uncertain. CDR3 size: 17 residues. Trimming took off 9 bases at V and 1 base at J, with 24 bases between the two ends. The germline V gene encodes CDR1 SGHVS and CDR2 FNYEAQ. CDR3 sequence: CASSQRAGGQFNYGYTF. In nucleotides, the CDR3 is TGTGCCAGTAGTCAACGCGCAGGAGGTCAATTTAACTATGGCTACACCTTC.

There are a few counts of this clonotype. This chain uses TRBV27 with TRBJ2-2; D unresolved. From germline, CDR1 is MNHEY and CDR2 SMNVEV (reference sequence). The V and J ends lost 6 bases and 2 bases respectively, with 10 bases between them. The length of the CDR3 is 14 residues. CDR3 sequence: CASRPDTNTGELFF. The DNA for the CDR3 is TGTGCCAGCAGACCCGACACTAACACCGGGGAGCTGTTTTTT.

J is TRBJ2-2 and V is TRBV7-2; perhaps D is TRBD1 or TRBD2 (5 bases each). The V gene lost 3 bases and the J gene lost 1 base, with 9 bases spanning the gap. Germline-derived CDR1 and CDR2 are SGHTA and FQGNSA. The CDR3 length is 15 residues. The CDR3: CASSFWGRNTGELFF. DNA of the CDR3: TGTGCCAGCAGCTTCTGGGGGAGGAACACCGGGGAGCTGTTTTTT.

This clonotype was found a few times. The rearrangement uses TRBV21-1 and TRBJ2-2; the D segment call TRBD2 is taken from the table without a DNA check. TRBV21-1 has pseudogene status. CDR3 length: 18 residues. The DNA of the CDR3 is TGTGCCAGCAGCAAACCCGAGGTAGCGGTCGCGAACACCGGGGAGCTGTTTTTT. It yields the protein CASSKPEVAVANTGELFF.

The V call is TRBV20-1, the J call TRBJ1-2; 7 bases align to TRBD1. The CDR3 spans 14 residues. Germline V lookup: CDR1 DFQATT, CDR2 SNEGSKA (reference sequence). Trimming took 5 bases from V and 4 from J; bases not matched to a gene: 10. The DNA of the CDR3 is TGCAGTGCTTTCCAGGGGGGACGGGGCTATGGCTACACCTTC. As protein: CSAFQGGRGYGYTF.

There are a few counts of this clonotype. The CDR3 sequence is CASRVGRSYTGELFF. The CDR3 DNA follows: TGTGCCAGCAGGGTCGGGAGGTCGTACACCGGGGAGCTGTTTTTT. This chain connects TRBV6-2 or TRBV6-3 to TRBJ2-2; 7 bases align to TRBD2. V was clipped by 6 bases and J by 3 bases; unmatched bases: 7. Germline V lookup: CDR1 MNHEY, CDR2 SVGEGT. The CDR3 spans 15 residues.

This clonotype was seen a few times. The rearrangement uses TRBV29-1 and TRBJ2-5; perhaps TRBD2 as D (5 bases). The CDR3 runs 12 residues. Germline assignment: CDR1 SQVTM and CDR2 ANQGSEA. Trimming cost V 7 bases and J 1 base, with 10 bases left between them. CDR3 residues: CSAGVSQETQYF. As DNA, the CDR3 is TGCAGCGCCGGGGTTTCCCAAGAGACCCAGTACTTC.

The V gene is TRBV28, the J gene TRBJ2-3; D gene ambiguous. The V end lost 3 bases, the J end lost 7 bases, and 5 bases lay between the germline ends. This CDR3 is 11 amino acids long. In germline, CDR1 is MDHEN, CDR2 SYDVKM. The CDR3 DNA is TGTGCCAGCAGTTTCAGGTATACGCAGTATTTT. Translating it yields CASSFRYTQYF. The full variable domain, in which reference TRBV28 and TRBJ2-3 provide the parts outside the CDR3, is DVKVTQSSRYLVKRTGEKVFLECVQDMDHENMFWYRQDPGLGLRLIYFSYDVKMKEKGDIPEGYSVSREKKERFSLILESASTNQTSMYLCASSFRYTQYFGPGTRLTVL.

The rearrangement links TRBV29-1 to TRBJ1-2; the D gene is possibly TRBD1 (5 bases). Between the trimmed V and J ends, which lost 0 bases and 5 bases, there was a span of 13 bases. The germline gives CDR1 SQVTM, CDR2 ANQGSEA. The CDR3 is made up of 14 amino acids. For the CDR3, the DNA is TGCAGCGTTGAAGAAAGGCCAGGGCCGTATGGCTACACCTTC. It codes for CSVEERPGPYGYTF.

The DNA for the CDR3 is TGCGCCAGCAGCTTCGGGGACGCCCTCGGGGAAAAACTGTTTTTT. Protein: CASSFGDALGEKLFF. The rearrangement joins TRBV5-1 to TRBJ1-4, with a weak D call TRBD1 (5 bases). The V end was cut by 2 bases, the J end by 8 bases, with 16 bases between. The germline V gene encodes CDR1 SGHRS and CDR2 YFSETQ. The CDR3 sequence is 15 residues long. Supplemented by reference TRBV5-1 and TRBJ1-4, the full variable domain reads KAGVTQTPRYLIKTRGQQVTLSCSPISGHRSVSWYQQTPGQGLQFLFEYFSETQRNKGNFPGRFSGRQFSNSRSEMNVSTLELGDSALYLCASSFGDALGEKLFFGSGTQLSVL.

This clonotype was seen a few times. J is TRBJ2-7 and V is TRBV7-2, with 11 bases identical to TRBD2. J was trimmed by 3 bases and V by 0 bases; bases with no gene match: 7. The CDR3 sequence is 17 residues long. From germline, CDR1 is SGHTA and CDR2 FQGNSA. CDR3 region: CASSLAGFTSGSYEQYF. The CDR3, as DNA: TGTGCCAGCAGCTTAGCGGGCTTCACTAGCGGGAGCTACGAGCAGTACTTC.

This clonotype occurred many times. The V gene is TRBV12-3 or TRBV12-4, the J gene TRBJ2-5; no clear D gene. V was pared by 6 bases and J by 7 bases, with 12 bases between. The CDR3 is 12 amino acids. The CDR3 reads CASSTGLPTQYF. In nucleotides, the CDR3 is TGTGCCAGCAGCACGGGTCTGCCGACCCAGTACTTC.

The CDR3 nucleotides read TGTGCCAGCAGCACTACGACACTGAGGCAGTTCTTC. This sequence encodes CASSTTTLRQFF. The chain recombines TRBV7-6 with TRBJ2-1; no clear D gene. Germline-derived CDR1 and CDR2 are SGHVS and FNYEAQ. The CDR3 runs 12 residues. Trimming pared 5 bases from V and 12 bases from J, leaving 14 bases between. Full variable domain (missing parts from reference TRBV7-6 and TRBJ2-1): GAGVSQSPRYKVTKRGQDVALRCDPISGHVSLYWYRQALGQGPEFLTYFNYEAQQDKSGLPNDRFSAERPEGSISTLTIQRTEQRDSAMYRCASSTTTLRQFFGPGTRLTVL.

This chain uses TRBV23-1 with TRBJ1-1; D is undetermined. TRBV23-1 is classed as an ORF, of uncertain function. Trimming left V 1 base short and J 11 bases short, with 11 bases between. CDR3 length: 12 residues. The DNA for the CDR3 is TGCGCCAGCAGTCAATTCGGTGTCGGGGCTTTCTTT. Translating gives CASSQFGVGAFF.

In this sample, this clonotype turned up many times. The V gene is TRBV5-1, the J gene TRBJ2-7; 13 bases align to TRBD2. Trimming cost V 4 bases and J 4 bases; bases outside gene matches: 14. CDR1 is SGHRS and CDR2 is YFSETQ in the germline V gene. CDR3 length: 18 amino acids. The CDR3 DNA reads TGCGCCAGCAGCCCCGGGACTAGCGGGGCCATCTCCCCGTACGAGCAGTACTTC. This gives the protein CASSPGTSGAISPYEQYF. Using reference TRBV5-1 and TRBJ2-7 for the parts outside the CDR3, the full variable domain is KAGVTQTPRYLIKTRGQQVTLSCSPISGHRSVSWYQQTPGQGLQFLFEYFSETQRNKGNFPGRFSGRQFSNSRSEMNVSTLELGDSALYLCASSPGTSGAISPYEQYFGPGTRLTVT.

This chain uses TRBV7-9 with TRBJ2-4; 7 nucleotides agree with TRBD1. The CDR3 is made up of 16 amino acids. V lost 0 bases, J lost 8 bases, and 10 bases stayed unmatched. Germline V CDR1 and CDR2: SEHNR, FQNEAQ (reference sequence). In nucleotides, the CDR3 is TGTGCCAGCAGCTTAGCGCAGACAGGGCTGAGGGACATTCAGTACTTC. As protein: CASSLAQTGLRDIQYF. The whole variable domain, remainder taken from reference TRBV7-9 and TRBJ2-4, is DTGVSQNPRHKITKRGQNVTFRCDPISEHNRLYWYRQTLGQGPEFLTYFQNEAQLEKSRLLSDRFSAERPKGSFSTLEIQRTEQGDSAMYLCASSLAQTGLRDIQYFGAGTRLSVL.

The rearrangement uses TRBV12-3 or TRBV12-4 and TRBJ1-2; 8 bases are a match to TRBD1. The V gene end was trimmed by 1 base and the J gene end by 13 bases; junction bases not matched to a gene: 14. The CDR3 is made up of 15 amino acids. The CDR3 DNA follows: TGTGCCAGCAGTTTAGACCCGGGGGCAGGGGGCGCCTCCACCTTC. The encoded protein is CASSLDPGAGGASTF.

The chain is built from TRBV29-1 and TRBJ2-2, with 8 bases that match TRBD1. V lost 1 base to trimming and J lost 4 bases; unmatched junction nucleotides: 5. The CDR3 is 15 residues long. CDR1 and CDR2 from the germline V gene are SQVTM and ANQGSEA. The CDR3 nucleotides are TGCAGCGTTGAAGCGGGGACAGGCCTCACCGGGGAGCTGTTTTTT. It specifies CSVEAGTGLTGELFF.

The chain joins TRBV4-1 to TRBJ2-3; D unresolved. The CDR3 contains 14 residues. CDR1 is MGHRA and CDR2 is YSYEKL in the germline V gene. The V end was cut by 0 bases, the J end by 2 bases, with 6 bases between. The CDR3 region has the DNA TGCGCCAGCAGCCAAGATCCCGTCACAGATACGCAGTATTTT. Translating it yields CASSQDPVTDTQYF.

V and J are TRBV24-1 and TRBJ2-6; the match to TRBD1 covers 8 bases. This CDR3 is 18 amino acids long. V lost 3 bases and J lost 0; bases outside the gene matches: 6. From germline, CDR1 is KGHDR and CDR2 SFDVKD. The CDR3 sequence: CATSDPGDRFSGANVLTF. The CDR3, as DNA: TGTGCCACCAGTGATCCTGGGGACAGGTTCTCTGGGGCCAACGTCCTGACTTTC.